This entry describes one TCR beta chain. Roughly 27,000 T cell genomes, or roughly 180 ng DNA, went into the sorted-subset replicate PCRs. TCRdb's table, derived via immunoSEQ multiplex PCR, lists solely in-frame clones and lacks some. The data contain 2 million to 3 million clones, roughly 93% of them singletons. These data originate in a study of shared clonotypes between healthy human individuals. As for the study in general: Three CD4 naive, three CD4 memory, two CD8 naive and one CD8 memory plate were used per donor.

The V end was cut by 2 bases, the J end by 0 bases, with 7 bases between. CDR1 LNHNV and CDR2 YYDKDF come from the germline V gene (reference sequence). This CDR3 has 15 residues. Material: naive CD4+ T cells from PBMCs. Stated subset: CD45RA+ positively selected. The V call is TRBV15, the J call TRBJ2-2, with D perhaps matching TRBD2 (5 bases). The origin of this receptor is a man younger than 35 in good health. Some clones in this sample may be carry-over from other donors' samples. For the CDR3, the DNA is TGTGCCACCAGCAGACTAGCTTCGAACACCGGGGAGCTGTTTTTT. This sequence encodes CATSRLASNTGELFF.